This T cell receptor beta chain is drawn from a study of blood T cell repertoires in COVID-19. In the original processing: Amplification of reference gene primers was used by the study to estimate nucleated cell counts. TCRdb's copy holds only in-frame clones and misses some; the assay was immunoSEQ multiplex PCR. D and trimming come from the DNA, and the V and J calls and clone size come from that table. The sample has some 390,000 clones; 70% to 90% are singletons. The germline V gene has CDR1 SGHRS and CDR2 YFSETQ. The ends were cut back, 4 bases at V and 0 bases at J, with 11 bases in the middle. The CDR3 extends over 15 amino acids. Seattle patients were enrolled while actively infected and followed longitudinally.

The sequencing input was peripheral blood. V gene TRBV5-1 combines with J gene TRBJ1-5; TRBD1 is a possible D gene (6 bases). The clonotype was recovered from a woman aged 60-75 years with COVID-19, enrolled during active disease. CDR3 amino acids: CASSLGTISNQPQHF. In DNA form, the CDR3 reads TGCGCCAGCAGCCTCGGGACAATTAGCAATCAGCCCCAGCATTTT. Full variable domain (outside the CDR3, taken from reference TRBV5-1 and TRBJ1-5): KAGVTQTPRYLIKTRGQQVTLSCSPISGHRSVSWYQQTPGQGLQFLFEYFSETQRNKGNFPGRFSGRQFSNSRSEMNVSTLELGDSALYLCASSLGTISNQPQHFGDGTRLSIL.